These 26 T cell receptor beta chains were all obtained from the same sample, sequenced in a study of blood T cell repertoires in COVID-19. The table came from immunoSEQ multiplex PCR; TCRdb's copy has only in-frame clones and leaves some out. The sample carries approximately 89,000 clones, around 75% recorded once. The material sequenced was peripheral blood. These receptors were taken from a man between 70 and 80 years old with acute or convalescent COVID-19.

The chain combines TRBV3-1 (or the pseudogene TRBV3-2) with TRBJ1-5; a weak D match, TRBD1 (6 bases). This CDR3 has 13 residues. Germline-derived CDR1 and CDR2 are LGHDT and YNNKEL (reference sequence). Trimming removed 4 bases from V and 6 bases from J, with 10 bases in between. The CDR3 nucleotides are TGTGCCAGCAGCCGGTTACAGGGTCAGCCCCAGCATTTT. This sequence encodes CASSRLQGQPQHF.

V gene TRBV28 combines with J gene TRBJ1-5; weak D call: TRBD1 (6 bases). This CDR3 contains 19 residues. Germline CDR1 and CDR2: MDHEN and SYDVKM. V lost 3 bases and J 2 bases, leaving 23 bases between the germline ends. CDR3 residues: CASSLMGRGGLMGNQPQHF. In DNA form, the CDR3 reads TGTGCCAGCAGTTTGATGGGCAGGGGAGGGTTAATGGGCAATCAGCCCCAGCATTTT.

The chain joins TRBV28 to TRBJ1-1; maybe TRBD1 (5 bases). Germline CDR1 is MDHEN and CDR2 is SYDVKM. This CDR3 has 15 residues. V was cut by 6 bases and J by 5 bases, with 19 bases left in between. CDR3 in amino acids: CASRMGGDGGTEAFF. DNA of the CDR3: TGTGCCAGCAGGATGGGGGGGGACGGCGGGACTGAAGCTTTCTTT.

CDR3 sequence: CASSLIGGGYGYTF. The CDR3 DNA sequence: TGTGCCAGCAGTTTGATCGGGGGGGGCTATGGCTACACCTTC. The V call is TRBV27, the J call TRBJ1-2; D is perhaps TRBD1 (5 bases). The ends were cut back, 3 bases at V and 4 bases at J, with 12 bases in the middle. The CDR3 spans 14 residues. Germline CDR1 MNHEY, CDR2 SMNVEV (reference sequence).

The chain is built from TRBV24-1 and TRBJ1-1; 7 bases align to TRBD1. Germline CDR1 and CDR2: KGHDR and SFDVKD. Trimming cost V 5 bases and J 1 base; bases outside gene matches: 6. This CDR3 spans 15 amino acids. CDR3 residues: CATSAAGTENTEAFF. CDR3 in DNA: TGTGCCACCAGTGCCGCCGGGACAGAGAACACTGAAGCTTTCTTT.

The gene calls are TRBV5-1 and TRBJ1-2; TRBD1 might be the D (5 bases). Trimming cost V 2 bases and J 2 bases, with 10 bases left between them. The CDR3 has 14 residues. Germline-derived CDR1 and CDR2 are SGHRS and YFSETQ. The CDR3 protein is CASSFDSRNYGYTF. For the CDR3, the DNA is TGCGCCAGCAGCTTTGACAGTCGAAACTATGGCTACACCTTC.

This clone appeared once. This chain uses TRBV7-2 with TRBJ2-3; 8 nucleotides match TRBD2. Germline loops: CDR1 SGHTA, CDR2 FQGNSA. V lost 3 bases, J lost 6 bases, and 5 bases stayed unmatched. This CDR3 spans 14 amino acids. In DNA form, the CDR3 reads TGTGCCAGCAGCTTGGTGACTAGCGCCGATACGCAGTATTTT. Translating it yields CASSLVTSADTQYF.

The chain combines TRBV27 with TRBJ2-7, with TRBD1 matching 10 bases. V shed 6 bases and J 4 bases; nucleotides not matched to a gene: 3. Germline lookup yields CDR1 MNHEY and CDR2 SMNVEV (reference sequence). The CDR3 is 13 amino acids. The CDR3 region has the DNA TGTGCCAGCAGCGACAGGGGGCGATACGAGCAGTACTTC. This sequence encodes CASSDRGRYEQYF.

This chain links TRBV27 with TRBJ1-3; D is unresolved. The CDR3 is 15 amino acids. Germline V lookup: CDR1 MNHEY, CDR2 SMNVEV (reference sequence). Trimming took 5 bases from V and 0 from J, leaving 11 bases between them. CDR3 DNA: TGTGCCAGCAGTGCCGCAGGCCACTCTGGAAACACCATATATTTT. Translation: CASSAAGHSGNTIYF.

The gene calls are TRBV4-2 and TRBJ1-1; no reliable D call. The germline V and J ends were trimmed by 2 bases and 9 bases, with 13 bases remaining between them. Germline CDR1 and CDR2: LGHNA and YNFKEQ. The CDR3 is 13 residues long. As DNA, the CDR3 is TGTGCCAGCAGCCAATCTTCGGCGGAGAAAGCTTTCTTT. Its translation: CASSQSSAEKAFF.

The chain recombines TRBV6-4 with TRBJ2-3; TRBD2 agrees at 10 bases. CDR1 is MRHNA and CDR2 is SNTAGT in the germline V gene. The CDR3 length is 16 residues. The J segment lost 2 bases and the V segment lost 5 bases, leaving 7 bases of the junction unmatched. The CDR3 is CASSWSGRDPTDTQYF. CDR3 nucleotide sequence: TGTGCCAGCAGTTGGAGCGGGAGGGATCCCACAGATACGCAGTATTTT.

The rearrangement links TRBV30 to TRBJ2-3; D is unclear. The CDR3 consists of 13 residues. Germline V CDR1 and CDR2: GTSNPN, SVGIG (reference sequence). The V end was cut by 0 bases, the J end by 7 bases, with 11 bases between. The CDR3 DNA is TGTGCCTGGAGTGTAAATGGTAGAAATACGCAGTATTTT. Residues: CAWSVNGRNTQYF.

V is TRBV6-1 and J is TRBJ1-1; weak D call: TRBD1 (5 bases). There are 14 residues in the CDR3. Looked up from germline, CDR1 is MNHNS and CDR2 is SASEGT. The V and J ends lost 2 bases and 3 bases respectively, with 10 bases between them. The chain's CDR3 is CASSELPRDTEAFF. CDR3 coding DNA: TGTGCCAGCAGTGAACTCCCCAGGGACACTGAAGCTTTCTTT.

The table lists this clone with a few counts. The chain couples TRBV5-5 to TRBJ2-7; 8 positions agree with TRBD1. Germline V gives CDR1 SGHKS, CDR2 YYEKEE (reference sequence). V dropped 6 bases and J dropped 5; count of bases not matched to a gene: 7. This CDR3 is 13 amino acids long. CDR3 sequence (DNA): TGTGCCAGCAACCTACAGGGGGTCCACGAGCAGTACTTC. Its translation: CASNLQGVHEQYF.

The chain has TRBV24-1 and TRBJ2-5; TRBD1 might be the D (7 bases). Germline values: CDR1 KGHDR, CDR2 SFDVKD. Trimming took 1 base from V and 5 from J, leaving 13 bases between them. The CDR3 covers 15 residues. CDR3 nucleotides: TGTGCCACCAGTGATTTCGTGGCAGGGGGGGAGACCCAGTACTTC. It is translated as CATSDFVAGGETQYF.

This rearrangement joins TRBV27 to TRBJ2-7, with D hard to call. V lost 9 bases to trimming and J lost 4 bases, with 16 bases between them. This CDR3 region has 13 residues. Germline CDR1 and CDR2: MNHEY and SMNVEV (reference sequence). CDR3 coding DNA: TGTGCCAGGATTCGCTCCTACTCTTACGAGCAGTACTTC. Protein: CARIRSYSYEQYF.

In its sample, this clone was seen a few times. The chain has TRBV7-8 and TRBJ1-5; 10 bases line up with TRBD1. The CDR3 sequence is 17 residues long. The V gene's germline CDR1 is SGHVS and CDR2 FQNEAQ. V dropped 5 bases and J dropped 3; count of bases not matched to a gene: 10. As DNA, the CDR3 is TGTGCCAGCAGCCCGAGGACAGGGGGGACCTTCAATCAGCCCCAGCATTTT. It encodes CASSPRTGGTFNQPQHF.

The rearrangement joins TRBV5-8 to TRBJ1-2; TRBD1 might be the D (5 bases). This CDR3 spans 14 amino acids. CDR1 is SGHTS, CDR2 YDEGEE, per germline. V gave up 0 bases and J gave up 7 bases, with 13 bases separating them. CDR3 coding DNA: TGTGCCAGCAGCTTGGTCAGGGATAGCGGTGGCTACACCTTC. Translation: CASSLVRDSGGYTF.

The chain combines TRBV10-3 with TRBJ1-3; TRBD1 aligns across 8 bases. Germline CDR1 and CDR2: ENHRY and SYGVKD. Trimming took 6 bases from V and 2 from J; bases not matched to a gene: 3. The CDR3 is 14 amino acids. This CDR3 reads CAISWTGTGNTIYF. The DNA of the CDR3 is TGTGCCATCAGCTGGACAGGGACTGGAAACACCATATATTTT.

The gene calls are TRBV30 and TRBJ1-1; a possible D gene is TRBD1 (5 bases). Germline V CDR1 and CDR2: GTSNPN, SVGIG (reference sequence). This CDR3 is built from 13 residues. V gave up 0 bases and J gave up 5 bases, with 10 bases separating them. CDR3 bases: TGTGCCTGGAGTGTAGTCGGGGGGACTGAAGCTTTCTTT. Its protein is CAWSVVGGTEAFF.

This clone was counted between two and nine times. The V and J genes are TRBV5-1 and TRBJ1-2; 8 nucleotides agree with TRBD1. The length of the CDR3 is 15 residues. The germline V gene has CDR1 SGHRS and CDR2 YFSETQ. V lost 4 bases, J lost 5 bases, and 10 bases stayed unmatched. The CDR3 DNA is TGCGCCAGCAGCGGTGGGACAGGAGAAGGGTATGGCTACACCTTC. Its translation: CASSGGTGEGYGYTF. The variable domain in full, with the rest retrieved from reference TRBV5-1 and TRBJ1-2, is KAGVTQTPRYLIKTRGQQVTLSCSPISGHRSVSWYQQTPGQGLQFLFEYFSETQRNKGNFPGRFSGRQFSNSRSEMNVSTLELGDSALYLCASSGGTGEGYGYTFGSGTRLTVV.

The chain has TRBV6-5 and TRBJ2-5; unclear D gene. Germline CDR1 reads MNHEY; CDR2 reads SVGAGI. The CDR3 has 14 amino acids. Trimming shortened V by 0 bases and J by 2 bases, and 7 bases separated the two germline ends. This chain's CDR3 is CASSYSAHQETQYF. Written as DNA, the CDR3 is TGTGCCAGCAGTTACTCGGCCCATCAAGAGACCCAGTACTTC.

The chain is built from TRBV5-1 and TRBJ2-1; TRBD2 agrees at 8 bases. Germline CDR1 and CDR2: SGHRS and YFSETQ. The V segment lost 7 bases and the J segment 0 bases; nucleotides outside the gene matches: 6. The CDR3 is made up of 15 amino acids. The CDR3 loop is CASGREATSYNEQFF. CDR3 DNA sequence: TGCGCCAGCGGGCGGGAGGCCACCTCCTACAATGAGCAGTTCTTC.

The chain employs TRBV10-3 and TRBJ1-5; 7 positions agree with TRBD1. Trimming took 6 bases from V and 3 from J; bases not matched to a gene: 2. Germline V lookup: CDR1 ENHRY, CDR2 SYGVKD. CDR3 size: 13 residues. Here the CDR3 reads CAIRGGDNQPQHF. CDR3 in DNA: TGTGCCATCAGAGGGGGCGACAATCAGCCCCAGCATTTT.

This clone was detected once. This sequence joins TRBV4-1 and TRBJ2-1; 10 positions match TRBD2. CDR3 length: 20 amino acids. Germline CDR1 MGHRA, CDR2 YSYEKL. The V gene end was trimmed by 2 bases and the J gene end by 6 bases; junction bases not matched to a gene: 19. The CDR3 loop is CASSQPPGTSAKMRGNEQFF. CDR3 sequence (DNA): TGCGCCAGCAGCCAACCTCCCGGGACTAGCGCAAAAATGCGGGGCAATGAGCAGTTCTTC.

This rearrangement joins TRBV7-2 to TRBJ2-5; 7 bases agree with TRBD2. CDR1 is SGHTA and CDR2 is FQGNSA in the germline V gene. V dropped 2 bases and J dropped 5; count of bases not matched to a gene: 5. This CDR3 is 14 amino acids long. CDR3 protein: CASSLTGAGETQYF. The DNA for the CDR3 is TGTGCCAGCAGCTTAACGGGAGCGGGGGAGACCCAGTACTTC.